The 2 T cell receptor beta chains given below trace back to one sample, sequenced in a study of T cell responses to AZD1222 COVID-19 vaccine. Assay used: immunoSEQ multiplex PCR; TCRdb lists only in-frame clones, some missing. Here the sample spans more than 90,000 clones, less than 85% being singletons. The specimen was peripheral blood, collected 28 days after the second AZD1222 dose. The receptors were gathered from an adult who received the AZD1222 COVID-19 vaccine.

This sequence joins TRBV18 and TRBJ2-2; 8 bases fit TRBD1. This CDR3 has 16 residues. The ends lost 3 bases at V and 5 bases at J; junction bases unmatched: 8. CDR1 is KGHSH, CDR2 LQKENI, per germline. The CDR3 nucleotides read TGTGCCAGCTCACCTCGGACAGGGTTCAGGACCGGGGAGCTGTTTTTT. This gives the protein CASSPRTGFRTGELFF. The full variable domain, in which reference TRBV18 and TRBJ2-2 provide the parts outside the CDR3, is NAGVMQNPRHLVRRRGQEARLRCSPMKGHSHVYWYRQLPEEGLKFMVYLQKENIIDESGMPKERFSAEFPKEGPSILRIQQVVRGDSAAYFCASSPRTGFRTGELFFGEGSRLTVL.

This chain uses TRBV10-3 with TRBJ2-7; no clear D gene. V was pared by 10 bases and J by 0 bases, with 19 bases between. The CDR3 extends over 15 amino acids. Germline lookup yields CDR1 ENHRY and CDR2 SYGVKD. The CDR3 spells CATLGLASSSYEQYF. In nucleotides, the CDR3 is TGTGCCACCCTAGGGCTGGCTTCGAGCTCCTACGAGCAGTACTTC.